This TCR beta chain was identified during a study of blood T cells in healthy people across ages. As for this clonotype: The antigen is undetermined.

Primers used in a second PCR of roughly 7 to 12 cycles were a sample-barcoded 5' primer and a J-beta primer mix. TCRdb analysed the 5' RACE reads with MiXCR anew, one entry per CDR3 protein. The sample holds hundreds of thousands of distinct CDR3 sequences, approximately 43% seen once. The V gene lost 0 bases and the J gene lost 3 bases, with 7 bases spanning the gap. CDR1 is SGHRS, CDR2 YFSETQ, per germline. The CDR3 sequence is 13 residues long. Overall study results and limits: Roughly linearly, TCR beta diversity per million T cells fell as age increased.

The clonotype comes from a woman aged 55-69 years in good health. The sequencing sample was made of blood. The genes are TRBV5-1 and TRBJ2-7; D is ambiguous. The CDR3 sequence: CASSLADFYEQYF. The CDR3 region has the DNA TGCGCCAGCAGCTTGGCCGATTTCTACGAGCAGTACTTC. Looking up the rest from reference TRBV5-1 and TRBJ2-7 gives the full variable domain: KAGVTQTPRYLIKTRGQQVTLSCSPISGHRSVSWYQQTPGQGLQFLFEYFSETQRNKGNFPGRFSGRQFSNSRSEMNVSTLELGDSALYLCASSLADFYEQYFGPGTRLTVT.